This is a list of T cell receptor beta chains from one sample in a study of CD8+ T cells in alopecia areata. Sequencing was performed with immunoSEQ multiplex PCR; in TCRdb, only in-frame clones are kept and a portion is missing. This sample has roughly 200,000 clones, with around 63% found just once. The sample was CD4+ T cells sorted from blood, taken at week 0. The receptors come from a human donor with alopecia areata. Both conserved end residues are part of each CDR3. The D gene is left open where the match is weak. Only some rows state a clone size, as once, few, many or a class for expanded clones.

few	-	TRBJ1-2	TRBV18	CASSPGTDYGYTF	TGTGCCAGCTCACCTGGGACGGACTATGGCTACACCTTC
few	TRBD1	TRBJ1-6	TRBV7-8	CASSNYRGPNSPLHF	TGTGCCAGCAGCAACTACAGGGGTCCAAATTCACCCCTCCACTTT
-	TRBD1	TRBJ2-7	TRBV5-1	CASSLGGTAVSYEQYF	TGCGCCAGCAGCTTGGGTGGGACAGCGGTTTCCTACGAGCAGTACTTC
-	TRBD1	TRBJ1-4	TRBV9	CASSPGQGNEKLFF	TGTGCCAGCAGCCCGGGACAGGGGAATGAAAAACTGTTTTTT
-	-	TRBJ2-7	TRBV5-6	CASSLDPGSYEQYF	TGTGCCAGCAGCTTGGATCCTGGATCCTACGAGCAGTACTTC
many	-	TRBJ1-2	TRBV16	CASTTAGSGYTF	TGTGCCAGCACCACAGCAGGGTCCGGCTACACCTTC
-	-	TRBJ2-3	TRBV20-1	CSAREGNTQYF	TGCAGTGCTAGGGAAGGGAATACGCAGTATTTT
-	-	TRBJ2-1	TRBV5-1	CASSLQTGSNEQFF	TGCGCCAGCAGCTTACAAACAGGGTCCAATGAGCAGTTCTTC
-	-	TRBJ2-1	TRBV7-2	CASSPGHRNEQFF	TGTGCCAGCAGCCCCGGGCATCGCAATGAGCAGTTCTTC
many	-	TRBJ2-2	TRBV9	CASSVEGGSTGELFF	TGTGCCAGCAGCGTAGAGGGGGGCAGCACCGGGGAGCTGTTTTTT
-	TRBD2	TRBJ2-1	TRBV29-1	CSVRGGQKFF	TGCAGCGTACGGGGGGGTCAGAAGTTCTTC
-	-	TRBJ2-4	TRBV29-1	CSVVPVGLDIQYF	TGCAGCGTTGTCCCCGTGGGGTTAGACATTCAGTACTTC
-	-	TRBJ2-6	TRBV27	CASSARISGANVLTF	TGTGCCAGCAGCGCACGGATCTCTGGGGCCAACGTCCTGACTTTC
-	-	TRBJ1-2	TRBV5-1	CASSLSRMRSYGYTF	TGCGCCAGCAGCTTGAGCAGGATGAGGAGCTATGGCTACACCTTC
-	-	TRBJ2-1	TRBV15	CATSIGRDNNEQFF	TGTGCCACCAGCATTGGAAGGGACAACAATGAGCAGTTCTTC
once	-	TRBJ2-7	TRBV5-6	CASSFGLSYEQYF	TGTGCCAGCAGCTTTGGACTGAGCTACGAGCAGTACTTC
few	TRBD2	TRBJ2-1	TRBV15	CATSLAGGTEQFF	TGTGCCACCAGCTTGGCGGGGGGGACTGAGCAGTTCTTC
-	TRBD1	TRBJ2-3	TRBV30	CASTGSGSDTQYF	TGTGCCTCGACAGGGTCAGGGTCAGATACGCAGTATTTT
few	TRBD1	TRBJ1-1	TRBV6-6	CASRGGTGGEEAFF	TGTGCCAGCAGGGGAGGGACAGGGGGTGAGGAAGCTTTCTTT
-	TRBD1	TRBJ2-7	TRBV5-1	CASSLEQGTSYEQYF	TGCGCCAGCAGCTTGGAACAGGGGACGTCCTACGAGCAGTACTTC
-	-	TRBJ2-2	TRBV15	CATSPRTGELFF	TGTGCCACCAGCCCCCGTACCGGGGAGCTGTTTTTT
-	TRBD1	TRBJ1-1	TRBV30	CAWSPGQLNTEAFF	TGTGCCTGGAGCCCGGGACAGTTGAACACTGAAGCTTTCTTT
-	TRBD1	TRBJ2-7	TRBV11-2	CASSYYDLTGWEQYF	TGTGCCAGCAGTTATTACGACCTGACAGGGTGGGAGCAGTACTTC
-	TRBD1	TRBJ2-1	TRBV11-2	CASSTPGQGDEQFF	TGTGCCAGCAGCACACCGGGACAGGGGGATGAGCAGTTCTTC
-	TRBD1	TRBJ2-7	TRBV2	CASNSGQTYEQYF	TGTGCCAGCAATTCGGGACAGACCTACGAGCAGTACTTC
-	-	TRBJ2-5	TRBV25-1	CASKEDRTGETQYF	TGTGCCAGCAAAGAGGACCGAACGGGGGAGACCCAGTACTTC
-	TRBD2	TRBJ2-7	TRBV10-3	CAIRPQRGGEYEQYF	TGTGCCATCAGGCCCCAACGGGGGGGAGAATACGAGCAGTACTTC
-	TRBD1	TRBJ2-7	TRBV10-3	CAISEKGQGGEQYF	TGTGCCATCAGTGAGAAGGGACAGGGTGGCGAGCAGTACTTC
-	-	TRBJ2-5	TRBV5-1	CASSKNLASQETQYF	TGCGCCAGCAGCAAAAATCTAGCGTCCCAAGAGACCCAGTACTTC
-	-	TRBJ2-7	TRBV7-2	CASRSAATYEQYF	TGTGCCAGCAGGTCCGCGGCCACCTACGAGCAGTACTTC
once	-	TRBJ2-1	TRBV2	CASSLIPQGMGNEQFF	TGTGCCAGCAGCCTAATCCCACAGGGAATGGGGAATGAGCAGTTCTTC
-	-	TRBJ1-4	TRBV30	CAWSVSGGRPNEKLFF	TGTGCCTGGAGTGTATCGGGGGGACGGCCAAATGAAAAACTGTTTTTT
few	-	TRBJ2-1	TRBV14	CASSQRTMGAEQFF	TGTGCCAGCAGCCAACGGACAATGGGGGCTGAGCAGTTCTTC
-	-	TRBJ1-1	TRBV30	CAWRGQGRGTEAFF	TGTGCCTGGAGGGGCCAGGGGAGGGGAACTGAAGCTTTCTTT
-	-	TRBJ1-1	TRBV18	CASSPLTPENTEAFF	TGTGCCAGCTCACCGTTGACACCCGAGAACACTGAAGCTTTCTTT
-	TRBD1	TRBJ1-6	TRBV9	CASSTGQGNNSPLHF	TGTGCCAGCAGCACAGGACAGGGAAATAATTCACCCCTCCACTTT
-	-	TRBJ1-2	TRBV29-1	CSVVEAPPNYGYTF	TGCAGCGTTGTGGAGGCCCCACCTAACTATGGCTACACCTTC
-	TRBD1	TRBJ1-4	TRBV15	CATSVGQGGNEKLFF	TGTGCCACCAGCGTTGGACAGGGGGGAAATGAAAAACTGTTTTTT
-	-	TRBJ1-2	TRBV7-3	CASRATFGGGYTF	TGTGCCAGCAGGGCGACCTTCGGAGGAGGCTACACCTTC
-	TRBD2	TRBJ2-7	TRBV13	CASSPRTSGVLEQYF	TGTGCCAGCAGCCCGAGGACTAGCGGGGTTCTCGAGCAGTACTTC